Below, 18 T cell receptor beta chains from the same sample are listed, as sequenced in a study of cytomegalovirus exposure and HLA in healthy donors. Vbeta (60) and Jbeta (13) primers were used in the PCR. Profiled with immunoSEQ multiplex PCR; TCRdb holds only in-frame clones, not every one. The sample lists 140,000 to 150,000 clones; around 80% were seen once. Sequencing used PBMCs. The receptors derive from a woman aged 25 to 39 in good health and CMV-seronegative.

The chain employs TRBV18 and TRBJ2-2; a weak D match, TRBD2 (6 bases). CDR1 KGHSH and CDR2 LQKENI come from the germline V gene. The CDR3 spans 15 residues. V was shortened by 5 bases and J by 1 base, with 11 bases between the two germline ends. CDR3 sequence (DNA): TGTGCCAGCTCAAGGAGGGACGGGAACACCGGGGAGCTGTTTTTT. Residues: CASSRRDGNTGELFF.

The rearrangement links TRBV27 to TRBJ2-1; 8 bases align to TRBD2. The J segment lost 5 bases and the V segment lost 5 bases, leaving 8 bases of the junction unmatched. The CDR3 runs 15 residues. The germline V gene encodes CDR1 MNHEY and CDR2 SMNVEV (reference sequence). For the CDR3, the DNA is TGTGCCAGCAGTCGCACTAGCGGTAGGGACAATGAGCAGTTCTTC. Protein sequence: CASSRTSGRDNEQFF.

The chain couples TRBV6-5 to TRBJ1-6; D perhaps matches TRBD1 (5 bases). The CDR3 has 14 residues. V was trimmed by 0 bases and J by 9 bases, leaving 9 bases between them. From germline, CDR1 is MNHEY and CDR2 SVGAGI. The CDR3: CASSYSDRGSPLHF. CDR3 DNA sequence: TGTGCCAGCAGTTACTCTGATAGGGGTTCACCCCTCCACTTT.

V and J are TRBV5-5 and TRBJ2-3, with D possibly being TRBD1 (5 bases). This CDR3 is 14 amino acids long. CDR1 and CDR2 (germline): SGHKS, YYEKEE (reference sequence). V lost 0 bases to trimming and J lost 2 bases, with 7 bases between them. The CDR3: CASSLDRPTDTQYF. The CDR3 nucleotides read TGTGCCAGCAGCTTGGACAGGCCCACAGATACGCAGTATTTT.

This clone was seen a single time. The chain has TRBV5-1 and TRBJ1-5; TRBD1 matches at 10 bases. Germline V gene sequence: CDR1 SGHRS, CDR2 YFSETQ. CDR3 length: 14 amino acids. V shed 8 bases, J shed 4 bases, and the junction held 6 bases outside the gene matches. This CDR3 reads CASAPGQGNQPQHF. Here the CDR3 DNA reads TGCGCCAGTGCACCGGGACAGGGGAATCAGCCCCAGCATTTT. Supplemented by reference TRBV5-1 and TRBJ1-5, the full variable domain reads KAGVTQTPRYLIKTRGQQVTLSCSPISGHRSVSWYQQTPGQGLQFLFEYFSETQRNKGNFPGRFSGRQFSNSRSEMNVSTLELGDSALYLCASAPGQGNQPQHFGDGTRLSIL.

The CDR3 loop reads CATQAPPSYEQYF. CDR3 bases: TGCGCCACCCAGGCCCCCCCTTCCTACGAGCAGTACTTC. The chain carries TRBV10-2 and TRBJ2-7; D gene uncertain. Germline V gene lookup returns CDR1 WSHSY and CDR2 SAAADI. The CDR3 length is 13 residues. The V end was cut by 10 bases, the J end by 1 base, with 14 bases between.

The rearrangement uses TRBV6-1 and TRBJ2-7; possibly TRBD1 for D (6 bases). This CDR3 has 14 amino acids. Germline CDR1 MNHNS, CDR2 SASEGT. V lost 6 bases and J lost 3, with 15 bases in between. The CDR3 sequence: CASSTGRARYEQYF. CDR3 nucleotides: TGTGCCAGCAGCACAGGGCGGGCCCGCTACGAGCAGTACTTC.

This clone was seen a few times. V gene TRBV2 combines with J gene TRBJ1-1; perhaps TRBD1 as D (5 bases). Trimming shortened V by 4 bases and J by 7 bases, and 16 bases separated the two germline ends. Germline V CDR1 and CDR2: SNHLY, FYNNEI. The CDR3 runs to 14 residues. In nucleotides, the CDR3 is TGTGCCAGCAGTGTACGGGGGGGTCCCTATGAAGCTTTCTTT. It yields the protein CASSVRGGPYEAFF.

This rearrangement joins TRBV5-6 to TRBJ1-6; D is undetermined. The V and J ends lost 4 bases and 1 base respectively, with 6 bases between them. There are 14 residues in the CDR3. CDR1 is SGHDT and CDR2 is YYEEEE in the germline V gene. CDR3: CASSVASYNSPLHF. In nucleotides, the CDR3 is TGTGCCAGCAGCGTAGCGTCCTATAATTCACCCCTCCACTTT.

This clone was picked up a small number of times. The chain employs TRBV7-2 and TRBJ1-3, with D perhaps matching TRBD1 (6 bases). With 5 bases removed from V and 9 bases from J, the gap between germline ends came to 20 bases. Germline-derived CDR1 and CDR2 are SGHTA and FQGNSA. The CDR3 length is 15 residues. The CDR3 coding sequence is TGTGCCAGCAGCATGGACAGTTTCTCTTCGGGCACCATATATTTT. Amino acid sequence: CASSMDSFSSGTIYF.

The chain joins TRBV10-3 to TRBJ1-2; TRBD1 matches at 7 bases. This CDR3 is built from 12 residues. In germline, CDR1 is ENHRY, CDR2 SYGVKD. V shed 6 bases and J 4 bases; nucleotides not matched to a gene: 2. DNA of the CDR3: TGTGCCATCAGCCGGGACAGCTATGGCTACACCTTC. It is translated as CAISRDSYGYTF.

The V gene is TRBV5-1, the J gene TRBJ1-5; D not resolved. Germline-derived CDR1 and CDR2 are SGHRS and YFSETQ. The CDR3 consists of 16 residues. With 0 bases removed from V and 7 bases from J, the gap between germline ends came to 17 bases. Here the CDR3 DNA reads TGCGCCAGCAGCTTGGGTCCCGATCCGAGGGTGCAGCCCCAGCATTTT. Translation gives CASSLGPDPRVQPQHF. The full variable domain, completed using reference TRBV5-1 and TRBJ1-5, is KAGVTQTPRYLIKTRGQQVTLSCSPISGHRSVSWYQQTPGQGLQFLFEYFSETQRNKGNFPGRFSGRQFSNSRSEMNVSTLELGDSALYLCASSLGPDPRVQPQHFGDGTRLSIL.

The V call is TRBV4-1, the J call TRBJ1-4, with 7 bases identical to TRBD1. V shed 4 bases, J shed 8 bases, and the junction held 13 bases outside the gene matches. In germline, CDR1 is MGHRA, CDR2 YSYEKL. This CDR3 is 16 amino acids long. In nucleotides, the CDR3 is TGCGCCAGCAGCCCCCAGGGGGGCGCCGGAGGAGAAAAACTGTTTTTT. It codes for CASSPQGGAGGEKLFF.

The chain uses TRBV29-1 and TRBJ1-1; 9 bases are a match to TRBD1. Per the germline V gene, CDR1 is SQVTM and CDR2 is ANQGSEA. The CDR3 length is 13 residues. V was pared by 7 bases and J by 8 bases, with 11 bases of the junction left unmatched. CDR3 region: CSARTGGASEAFF. CDR3 DNA: TGCAGCGCCCGTACAGGGGGCGCATCCGAAGCTTTCTTT.

This clone came up once. V usage is TRBV10-3 and J usage is TRBJ1-1; 7 nucleotides line up with TRBD1. V shed 4 bases and J 0 bases; nucleotides not matched to a gene: 8. This CDR3 is built from 16 residues. Germline V gene data show CDR1 as ENHRY and CDR2 as SYGVKD. CDR3 nucleotides: TGTGCCATCAGTGCCTTTTCGGGACAGATGAACACTGAAGCTTTCTTT. Translation: CAISAFSGQMNTEAFF.

The chain combines TRBV5-4 with TRBJ2-2; possibly TRBD2 for D (5 bases). The CDR3 has 14 residues. The V gene lost 2 bases and the J gene lost 2 bases, with 7 bases spanning the gap. Germline loops: CDR1 SGHNT, CDR2 YYREEE (reference sequence). The CDR3: CASSFGINTGELFF. CDR3 in DNA: TGTGCCAGCAGCTTCGGGATAAACACCGGGGAGCTGTTTTTT.

V usage is TRBV2 and J usage is TRBJ2-3; no reliable D call. V was trimmed by 7 bases and J by 0 bases, leaving 5 bases between them. Germline V CDR1 and CDR2: SNHLY, FYNNEI. CDR3 length: 12 residues. CDR3 sequence (DNA): TGTGCCAGCACAATTAGCACAGATACGCAGTATTTT. Its protein is CASTISTDTQYF. Full variable domain (outside the CDR3, taken from reference TRBV2 and TRBJ2-3): EPEVTQTPSHQVTQMGQEVILRCVPISNHLYFYWYRQILGQKVEFLVSFYNNEISEKSEIFDDQFSVERPDGSNFTLKIRSTKLEDSAMYFCASTISTDTQYFGPGTRLTVL.

V gene TRBV6-6 combines with J gene TRBJ1-5, with 7 positions matching TRBD1. The CDR3 totals 16 residues. J gave up 5 bases and V 0 bases, and 7 bases lay outside the gene matches. Germline V gene lookup returns CDR1 MNHNY and CDR2 SVGAGI (reference sequence). In DNA, the CDR3 is TGTGCCAGCAGTTACTCGGGGCAGGGGGGAGATCAGCCCCAGCATTTT. Encoded protein: CASSYSGQGGDQPQHF.